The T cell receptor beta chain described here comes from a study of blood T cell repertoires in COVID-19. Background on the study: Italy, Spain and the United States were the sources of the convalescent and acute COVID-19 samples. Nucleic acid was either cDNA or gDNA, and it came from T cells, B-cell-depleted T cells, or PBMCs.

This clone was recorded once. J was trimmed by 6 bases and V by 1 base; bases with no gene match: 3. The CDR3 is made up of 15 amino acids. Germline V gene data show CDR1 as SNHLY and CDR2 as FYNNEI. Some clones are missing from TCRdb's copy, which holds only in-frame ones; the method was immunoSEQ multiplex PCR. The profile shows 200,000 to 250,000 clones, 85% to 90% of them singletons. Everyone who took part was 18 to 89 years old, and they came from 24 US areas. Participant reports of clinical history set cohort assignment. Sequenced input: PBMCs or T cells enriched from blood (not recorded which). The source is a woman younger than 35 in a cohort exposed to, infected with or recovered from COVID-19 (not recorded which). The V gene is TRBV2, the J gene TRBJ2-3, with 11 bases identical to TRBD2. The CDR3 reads CASSEGLAGGDTQYF. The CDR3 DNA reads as TGTGCCAGCAGTGAAGGGCTAGCGGGGGGTGATACGCAGTATTTT.